Below, one TCR beta chain is given with its context. Antigen unknown. These data are taken from a study of OX40 agonist ivuxolimab in advanced cancers. Whole-study findings and limits: CD8+ T cells (on average) carried more expanded clones than CD4+ T cells. With doses of 0.1 to 3.0 mg/kg, CD4+ and CD8+ blood T cells had undergone clonal expansion by week 6.

Sequencing used immunoSEQ multiplex PCR; TCRdb keeps in-frame clones, though not all of them. The sample yields about 75,000 clones, 85% to 90% seen once. Germline V gene data show CDR1 as GTSNPN and CDR2 as SVGIG (reference sequence). The V end lost 1 base, the J end lost 7 bases, and 23 bases lay between the germline ends. The CDR3 is 18 amino acids. If patients had autoimmune disease history or systemic immunosuppression, they were excluded. The chain links TRBV30 to TRBJ1-6; no firm D call. The material sequenced was CD4+ or CD8+ T cells sorted from blood, taken in a trial of the OX40 agonist ivuxolimab. The receptor was isolated from an adult with an advanced solid tumor such as melanoma, head and neck, liver or kidney cancer. The CDR3 region is CAWSEKKVAGKVNSPLHF. The DNA of the CDR3 is TGTGCCTGGAGTGAAAAGAAGGTCGCGGGAAAAGTCAATTCACCCCTCCACTTT.